This passage covers 20 T cell receptor beta chains from one sample sequenced in a study of T cells in women clearing cervical HPV infection. TCRdb's table, derived via immunoSEQ multiplex PCR, lists solely in-frame clones and lacks some. Its table lists some 40,000 clones. The specimen sequenced was blood buffy coat. These receptors all come from a woman aged 18 to 75 with a cervical HPV16 infection that either progressed to CIN3+ or cleared (not recorded which).

CDR3: CASGQGTSNSPLHF. The part of the CDR3 DNA that was read is TGCGCCAGCGGTCAGGGGACATCCAATTCACCC. The rearrangement uses TRBV5-1 and TRBJ1-6; possible D gene TRBD1, 6 bases. The sequence runs out 3 residues before the end of the CDR3; the remainder is reconstructed from the germline J gene. The V end was cut by 7 bases, the J end by 7 bases, with 15 bases between. The CDR3 has 14 residues. In germline, CDR1 is SGHRS, CDR2 YFSETQ.

On this clone: The read terminates 3 residues before the CDR3 end, so the remaining end is supplied by the germline J gene. The rearrangement joins TRBV2 to TRBJ1-5, with a tentative D call TRBD1 (5 bases). Germline CDR1 and CDR2: SNHLY and FYNNEI. CDR3 size: 15 residues. Trimming took off 6 bases at V and 5 bases at J, with 17 bases between the two ends. Partial CDR3 DNA: TGTGCCAGCAGCCGAGGTGGGGCGAGGGATCAGCCC. Its protein product is CASSRGGARDQP. The CDR3 in full is CASSRGGARDQPQHF.

As regards this clone: The sequence runs out 3 residues before the end of the CDR3; the remainder is reconstructed from the germline J gene. The gene calls are TRBV19 and TRBJ1-5; 8 nucleotides align to TRBD1. Germline V CDR1 and CDR2: LNHDA, SQIVND (reference sequence). Trimming cost V 9 bases and J 7 bases; bases outside gene matches: 17. This CDR3 is 16 amino acids long. The CDR3: CASENLDRVKSQPQHF. Partial CDR3 DNA: TGTGCCAGCGAAAACCTGGACAGGGTAAAATCCCAGCCC.

On this clone itself: One end of the junction varies from germline; a read error may be responsible. The same CDR3 also results from other DNA sequences found in this sample. The CDR3 DNA, read in part, is TGTGCCAGCAGCCAAACAGGACAGACTGGAAACACT. Protein sequence: CASSQTGQTGNT. The entire CDR3 is CASSQTGQTGNTIYF. V and J are TRBV7-6 and TRBJ1-3, with D maybe TRBD1 (6 bases). The CDR3 end falls 3 residues outside the read, so it is completed with the germline J gene. Germline lookup yields CDR1 SGHVS and CDR2 FNYEAQ. The CDR3 has 15 residues.

To note about this clone: The CDR3 end lies 3 residues beyond the end of the read and is filled in from the germline J gene. The chain uses TRBV30 and TRBJ2-3; D remains unclear. In germline, CDR1 is GTSNPN, CDR2 SVGIG (reference sequence). Deletions cut 1 base from V and 0 bases from J, with 8 bases between. There are 14 residues in the CDR3. Incomplete CDR3 DNA: TGTGCCTGGAGTGCTGCAACTAGCACAGATACG. Protein sequence: CAWSAATSTDT. In full, the CDR3 is CAWSAATSTDTQYF.

Comment on this clone: The DNA ends 3 residues before the CDR3 does, and the rest of the CDR3 is filled in from the germline J gene. This rearrangement joins TRBV2 to TRBJ1-2; 8 nucleotides align to TRBD1. Germline V gene lookup returns CDR1 SNHLY and CDR2 FYNNEI. The junction had 7 bases not matched to a gene; V was cut back by 5 bases and J by 5 bases. The CDR3 is 14 amino acids. The CDR3 here is CASSPPGGGYGYTF. The sequenced part of the CDR3 DNA is TGTGCCAGCAGTCCTCCAGGGGGCGGGTATGGC.

Of note for this clone: The observed sequence ends 3 residues before the CDR3 terminus, with the missing tail filled in from the germline J gene. V is TRBV2 and J is TRBJ2-3; 7 bases agree with TRBD2. This CDR3 has 14 residues. Per the germline V gene, CDR1 is SNHLY and CDR2 is FYNNEI. V trimming: 6 bases; J trimming: 4 bases; junction bases outside the gene matches: 7. CDR3 sequence: CASSLAVSSDTQYF. The DNA read from the CDR3 is TGTGCCAGCAGCCTAGCGGTTAGTTCAGATACG.

Of note for this clone: The read is 3 residues too short to cover the CDR3 end, so that end is filled in from the germline J gene. The genes are TRBV18 and TRBJ1-2; D possibly corresponds to TRBD1 (5 bases). The V and J ends lost 6 bases and 7 bases respectively, with 24 bases between them. This CDR3 has 16 residues. CDR1 and CDR2 (germline): KGHSH, LQKENI. CDR3 DNA (partial): TGTGCCAGCTCTCCGGGCAGGGCGGAATTCTCTTTTGGC. Translation: CASSPGRAEFSFG. Given in full, the CDR3 is CASSPGRAEFSFGYTF. The full variable domain, rest sourced from reference TRBV18 and TRBJ1-2, is NAGVMQNPRHLVRRRGQEARLRCSPMKGHSHVYWYRQLPEEGLKFMVYLQKENIIDESGMPKERFSAEFPKEGPSILRIQQVVRGDSAAYFCASSPGRAEFSFGYTFGSGTRLTVV.

Regarding this clone: The CDR3 extends 3 residues past the end of the read, so its final part is completed from the germline J gene. The V call is TRBV20-1, the J call TRBJ2-7; D is possibly TRBD1 (6 bases). The CDR3 spans 11 residues. The V and J ends lost 5 bases and 4 bases respectively, with 9 bases between them. The germline gives CDR1 DFQATT, CDR2 SNEGSKA (reference sequence). Incomplete CDR3 DNA: TGCAGTGCTCAGACAGGATACGAG. This translates into CSAQTGYE. In full, the CDR3 is CSAQTGYEQYF.

On this clone: The missing CDR3 end, 3 residues past where the read stops, is filled in from the germline J gene. The chain combines TRBV18 with TRBJ2-7, with a tentative D call TRBD1 (6 bases). The V gene's germline CDR1 is KGHSH and CDR2 LQKENI. The CDR3 extends over 13 amino acids. V lost 0 bases and J 5 bases, leaving 8 bases between the germline ends. CDR3 protein: CASSPPGQNEQYF. CDR3 DNA (partial): TGTGCCAGCTCACCACCAGGACAGAACGAG.

CDR3 bases read: TGTGCCAGCAGCTCCCAGCCCCTAGCGGGGAACACCGGGGAG. The encoded protein is CASSSQPLAGNTGE. The full CDR3 protein reads CASSSQPLAGNTGELFF. This chain joins TRBV7-3 and TRBJ2-2; 8 bases align to TRBD2. The read comes to an end 3 residues before the CDR3 does, leaving the germline J gene to fill in the end. CDR3 length: 17 residues. CDR1 is SGHTA, CDR2 FQGTGA, per germline. V lost 4 bases, J lost 1 base, and 8 bases stayed unmatched.

Points on this clone: The missing CDR3 end, 3 residues past where the read stops, is filled in from the germline J gene. The chain is built from TRBV6-1 and TRBJ2-6, with D unclear. The CDR3 length is 15 residues. The ends were cut back, 2 bases at V and 0 bases at J, with 5 bases in the middle. Germline-derived CDR1 and CDR2 are MNHNS and SASEGT. This chain's CDR3 is CASSEYLSGANVLTF. The covered CDR3 bases are TGTGCCAGCAGTGAATATCTCTCTGGGGCCAACGTC.

A note on this clone: The CDR3 goes on 3 residues after the read ends, and that part is filled in from the germline J gene. In the same sample, other DNA sequences code for this CDR3. The V gene is TRBV18, the J gene TRBJ2-7; D might be TRBD2 (5 bases). Germline V lookup: CDR1 KGHSH, CDR2 LQKENI. V lost 5 bases and J lost 2, with 19 bases in between. The CDR3 extends over 16 amino acids. The CDR3: CASSAVYGELTYEQYF. The sequenced part of the CDR3 DNA is TGTGCCAGCTCAGCTGTCTACGGGGAGCTCACCTACGAG.

To note about this clone: Coverage ceases 3 residues before the CDR3 finishes, and the germline J gene fills in the end. The gene calls are TRBV2 and TRBJ2-7, with D tentatively TRBD1 (5 bases). The CDR3 contains 12 residues. Germline assignment: CDR1 SNHLY and CDR2 FYNNEI. V dropped 7 bases and J dropped 3 bases, with 10 bases sitting between them. This CDR3 reads CASNLDIYEQYF. The sequenced CDR3 bases are TGTGCCAGCAACTTGGACATCTACGAG.

With regard to this clone: The read ends 3 residues early relative to the CDR3; the germline J gene fills the gap. The genes are TRBV19 and TRBJ2-2; D unresolved. This CDR3 has 15 amino acids. V lost 4 bases to trimming and J lost 7 bases, with 16 bases between them. Germline CDR1 LNHDA, CDR2 SQIVND (reference sequence). CDR3 DNA (partial): TGTGCCAGTAGTAGGGCTCGTGAGCAAAGCGGGGAG. Translation: CASSRAREQSGE. The complete CDR3 reads CASSRAREQSGELFF.

Regarding this clone: The CDR3 end is not reached by the read, which stops 3 residues before it; the germline J gene fills it in. This rearrangement joins TRBV7-2 to TRBJ2-3; D possibly corresponds to TRBD1 (6 bases). The CDR3 runs 15 residues. Germline CDR1 SGHTA, CDR2 FQGNSA. The V gene lost 5 bases and the J gene lost 3 bases, with 15 bases spanning the gap. CDR3 residues: CASSPRGQPTDTQYF. CDR3 DNA, as far as it was read: TGTGCCAGCAGCCCACGAGGACAGCCGACAGATACG. The variable domain in full, completed from reference TRBV7-2 and TRBJ2-3, reads GAGVSQSPSNKVTEKGKDVELRCDPISGHTALYWYRQSLGQGLEFLIYFQGNSAPDKSGLPSDRFSAERTGGSVSTLTIQRTQQEDSAVYLCASSPRGQPTDTQYFGPGTRLTVL.

As concerns this clone: The read is 3 residues too short to cover the CDR3 end, so that end is filled in from the germline J gene. This chain links TRBV20-1 with TRBJ2-4; 15 bases fit TRBD2. The germline CDR1 and CDR2 sequences are DFQATT and SNEGSKA (reference sequence). With V trimmed by 5 bases and J by 0 bases, 5 bases remained unmatched. This CDR3 has 17 amino acids. CDR3 protein: CSAPGTSGRKAKNIQYF. Partial CDR3 DNA: TGCAGTGCTCCCGGGACTAGCGGGAGGAAAGCCAAAAACATT.

Concerning this clone: The read falls 3 residues short of the CDR3 end, and the missing part is taken from the germline J gene. This chain joins TRBV19 and TRBJ1-5; TRBD1 matches at 11 bases. The ends lost 6 bases at V and 0 bases at J; junction bases unmatched: 7. Germline assignment: CDR1 LNHDA and CDR2 SQIVND (reference sequence). The CDR3 has 17 residues. CDR3 DNA, as far as it was read: TGTGCCAGTAGACCGGGACAGGGGGACTATAGCAATCAGCCC. It is translated as CASRPGQGDYSNQP. The CDR3 in full is CASRPGQGDYSNQPQHF.

Worth noting for this clone: The read comes to an end 3 residues before the CDR3 does, leaving the germline J gene to fill in the end. The V and J genes are TRBV18 and TRBJ2-4; D is possibly TRBD2 (6 bases). CDR1 KGHSH and CDR2 LQKENI come from the germline V gene. The CDR3 is 18 amino acids. The CDR3 bases that were read are TGTGCCAGCTCACCCTTCATCGGTCGGGAAGCGGGCGGGGAAGGT. Translating gives CASSPFIGREAGGEG. In full, the CDR3 is CASSPFIGREAGGEGQYF.

A word on this clone: The read falls 3 residues short of the CDR3 end, and the missing part is taken from the germline J gene. The genes are TRBV30 and TRBJ2-5; TRBD2 agrees at 10 bases. Germline V gene sequence: CDR1 GTSNPN, CDR2 SVGIG (reference sequence). This CDR3 is built from 15 residues. With 2 bases clipped from V and 2 bases from J, the junction kept 5 bases outside the gene matches. The CDR3 is CAWSSGLAVQETQYF. The sequenced part of the CDR3 DNA is TGTGCCTGGAGTAGCGGACTAGCGGTACAAGAGACC.